This TCR beta chain was sequenced for a study of regulatory T cells in long-lasting Graves disease. Trimming pared 9 bases from V and 7 bases from J, leaving 12 bases between. The CDR3 has 12 residues. Study results and limitations: TRBV28, TRBJ1-2 and TRBJ2-5 were segments that persistent disease favored.

Time point defined: newly diagnosed GD, antithyroid drugs for less than 3 months. Extracted PBMC RNA gave rise to the TCR library. Clinicians diagnosed Graves' disease using American Thyroid Association guidelines. A volume of around 8.7 milliliters of peripheral blood was collected in EDTA tubes. This clonotype showed up many times. Its antigen is currently unknown. Arm-PCR of CDR3 regions and iRepertoire HTBI primers were used to build TCR beta libraries. One entry per CDR3 protein, called by TCRdb with MiXCR from the multiplex PCR reads. The data contain 530,000 or so distinct CDR3 sequences, about 13% of them singletons. These same records also appear under a second study, on T cells in Graves' hyperthyroidism and ophthalmopathy. As that study records: Researchers ran a first-round RT-PCR on the TCR CDR3 using the HTBI primer set.

This specimen was peripheral blood mononuclear cells (PBMCs), taken at new diagnosis, from a patient treated with antithyroid drugs. The source of this sequence is a man younger than 40 with Graves disease. This chain joins TRBV12-3 or TRBV12-4 and TRBJ1-4, with no clear D. In DNA form, the CDR3 reads TGTGCCAGTAAACGAGTGGGTGAAAAACTGTTTTTT. The encoded protein is CASKRVGEKLFF.